This T cell receptor beta chain was profiled in a study of technical replicates of blood from a handful of donors. Germline lookup yields CDR1 GTSNPN and CDR2 SVGIG (reference sequence). The CDR3 consists of 11 residues. The ends were cut back, 0 bases at V and 4 bases at J, with 3 bases in the middle. Assay used: immunoSEQ multiplex PCR; TCRdb lists only in-frame clones, some missing. The sample comprises under 70,000 clones, about 82% of which are singletons, and less than 6.5% rests with the top ten. This chain uses TRBV30 with TRBJ2-5; D is undetermined. The sample was PBMCs. The source of this sequence is a human donor in good health. Some clones in this sample may be carry-over from other donors' samples. The CDR3 protein is CAWSVAETQYF. CDR3 nucleotide sequence: TGTGCCTGGAGTGTGGCAGAGACCCAGTACTTC. Filled out from reference TRBV30 and TRBJ2-5, the complete variable domain reads SQTIHQWPATLVQPVGSPLSLECTVEGTSNPNLYWYRQAAGRGLQLLFYSVGIGQISSEVPQNLSASRPQDRQFILSSKKLLLSDSGFYLCAWSVAETQYFGPGTRLLVL.